Reported below is one T cell receptor (beta chain). This clonotype was observed many times. Its antigen target is currently unknown. The sample holds no much larger clone one base away, and base qualities are not on file. Synthesis of TCR cDNA relied on 5'RACE template switching, a step that introduced a universal primer site along with unique molecular identifiers. Priming for cDNA synthesis came from both the TCR alpha and TCR beta constant segments. Library amplification used two PCR steps, and the second PCR step added sample barcodes and sequencing adapters. Sequencing of libraries was performed on Illumina HiSeq 2500 (2x100 bp) or NovaSeq (2x150 bp). Processing in the source paper ran as follows. MIGEC was used to demultiplex reads and collapse the reads into UMI consensus sequences, and MiXCR was used for V(D)J alignment. Clonotypes responding to the vaccine were identified with edgeR on replicate PBMC samples, with the criteria of FDR below 0.01 and a log2 fold change above 5 up to day 15. Each bulk clonotype was labeled CD4 or CD8 based on which sequenced repertoire, CD4 or CD8, contained the clonotype at higher abundance. The raw public data were reprocessed by TCRdb itself: fastp quality trimming at Q25, MiXCR clonotype calling, in-frame beta chains only. Identical CDR3 proteins give one entry, which carries the most common genes and DNA. TCRdb's processing, not the authors', yielded these V and J calls. This sample has over 110,000 distinct CDR3 sequences in its table, and 7.7% of those were observed once. The ten largest account for less than 0.85% of the sample.

This specimen belongs to a study of T cells after yellow fever vaccination (dated by TCRdb to about 2019). Notes on the research overall: The SMART-Seq v4 Ultra Low Input RNA kit was used to prepare libraries from fractions with low cell numbers. Two healthy male donors, one aged 18 to 30 and one aged 30 to 40 years, were included in the cohort. To track T-cell clones before and after primary and booster YFV17D yellow fever vaccination, bulk TCR alpha and beta repertoires were sequenced longitudinally. Blood samples were taken at several timepoints before and after primary and secondary immunization, and bulk PBMC replicates and cell subsets were isolated.

Study-level results and caveats: Most clones expanded after primary vaccination (around 96% of CD4 and around 88% of CD8) were re-detected after the booster, suggesting that broad memory maintenance occurred. Only two donors were included in the study, so the extent to which the findings can be generalized is limited. A small share of clonotypes was detected in both CD4 and CD8 compartments, with the overlap likely arising from convergent recombination. Computational filtering was required because FACS-sorted repertoires could contain abundant contaminating clonotypes from the bulk population. Compared with the primary T-cell response, the secondary T-cell response was weaker but faster, peaking on day 5 rather than day 15.

Read against the paper, the sample's treatment or condition label means: live attenuated yellow fever vaccine strain. A standard Ficoll-Paque protocol was used to isolate PBMCs from peripheral blood. Dynabeads CD4 and CD8 positive selection kits were used to isolate the CD4 and CD8 T-cell fractions. RNA was extracted with TriZol from bulk PBMCs, CD4 and CD8 fractions, and dextramer-positive and dextramer-negative fractions. Sequences were derived from CD4+ T cells sorted from PBMCs, sampled 5 days after the yellow fever booster vaccination. The sequence derives from a man in his thirties or forties who received the YFV17D yellow fever vaccine.

The CDR3 region has the sequence CSVDTGDVTDTQYF. DNA sequence: TGCAGCGTTGATACAGGGGATGTTACAGATACGCAGTATTTT. Recombination joined TRBV29-1 with TRBJ2-3; TRBD1 fits 7 bases in the junction. The CDR3 measures 14 amino acids from cysteine to phenylalanine. CDR3 DNA only is kept here, 42 bases in frame from base 1. Trimming leaves V shorter by 3 bases and J shorter by 3 bases, with the junction holding 6 bases beyond the gene matches. The germline V gene encodes CDR1 SQVTM and CDR2 ANQGSEA.